This TCR beta chain was identified during a study of cytomegalovirus exposure and HLA in healthy donors. General study findings and limits: It was confirmed in vitro that a few of the CMV-associated chains were specific for CMV antigens.

As concerns this clone: Its antigen is undetermined.

Germline CDR1 reads SGHNT; CDR2 reads YYREEE (reference sequence). V was cut by 2 bases and J by 1 base, with 10 bases left in between. This CDR3 region has 15 residues. Primers: 60 Vbeta forward and 13 Jbeta reverse. The assay was immunoSEQ multiplex PCR, and TCRdb's table has in-frame clones only and misses some. The sample contains about 170,000 clones, approximately 65% of which appear only once. The sample taken for sequencing was PBMCs. This TCR came from a man aged 35-49 years in good health and CMV-seronegative. The gene calls are TRBV5-4 and TRBJ1-5; D is undetermined. The CDR3 nucleotides are TGTGCCAGCAGCTTAAGCCCTACGAGCAATCAGCCCCAGCATTTT. This codes for CASSLSPTSNQPQHF.